The entry that follows covers one TCR beta chain sequence. The J segment lost 5 bases and the V segment lost 4 bases, leaving 3 bases of the junction unmatched. Germline assignment: CDR1 SGHNT and CDR2 YYREEE (reference sequence). The CDR3 is made up of 14 amino acids. TCRdb itself ran the 5' RACE reads through MiXCR, one entry per CDR3 protein. The data contain under 550,000 distinct CDR3 sequences, 20% to 25% of them singletons. This entry is derived from a study of T cells after yellow fever vaccination. The chain employs TRBV5-4 and TRBJ2-3; 11 bases align to TRBD2. Sequenced material: PBMCs, taken about 20 days after the first yellow fever vaccination. The source of this sequence is a man younger than 35 who received the YFV17D yellow fever vaccine. The CDR3 sequence: CASSISGGVDTQYF. The CDR3 DNA follows: TGTGCCAGCAGCATTAGCGGGGGGGTAGATACGCAGTATTTT.